These 11 T cell receptor beta chains came from one sample sequenced in a study of read filtering for tumor transcriptome and immune sequencing. The library was built from around 380 ng RNA with molecular barcoded adaptors for alpha/delta and beta/gamma chains. One entry per CDR3 protein, called by TCRdb with MiXCR from the reads. The sample has tens of thousands of distinct CDR3 sequences, under 25% seen once. The sequencing sample was made of a population of CD138-negative cells sorted from bone marrow. These receptors were collected from a donor at least 40 years old with multiple myeloma.

The chain employs TRBV7-9 and TRBJ2-3, with a tentative D call TRBD1 (6 bases). The CDR3 has 14 amino acids. Germline CDR1 and CDR2: SEHNR and FQNEAQ (reference sequence). Between the trimmed V and J ends, which lost 5 bases and 4 bases, there was a span of 13 bases. The CDR3, as DNA: TGTGCCAGCAGCGCAAGGACAGAAGCAGATACGCAGTATTTT. It translates to CASSARTEADTQYF.

This chain joins TRBV5-1 and TRBJ1-1; weak D call: TRBD1 (5 bases). The ends were cut back, 4 bases at V and 4 bases at J, with 17 bases in the middle. This CDR3 has 15 amino acids. Germline V gene sequence: CDR1 SGHRS, CDR2 YFSETQ. The CDR3 DNA sequence: TGCGCCAGCAGCAGGTCATTGAGGGACGGCACTGAAGCTTTCTTT. Translated, it gives CASSRSLRDGTEAFF. The whole variable domain, filled in from reference TRBV5-1 and TRBJ1-1, reads KAGVTQTPRYLIKTRGQQVTLSCSPISGHRSVSWYQQTPGQGLQFLFEYFSETQRNKGNFPGRFSGRQFSNSRSEMNVSTLELGDSALYLCASSRSLRDGTEAFFGQGTRLTVV.

A note on this clonotype: As the CDR3 is not closed by the conserved phenylalanine or tryptophan, this likely results from a read error. The CDR3 region is CSARDRLAGGSVTQYI. The CDR3 coding sequence is TGCAGTGCTAGAGATAGGCTAGCGGGGGGGTCAGTGACCCAGTACATC. This chain uses TRBV20-1 with TRBJ2-5; 12 positions match TRBD2. The CDR3 sequence is 16 residues long. Trimming cost V 0 bases and J 7 bases; bases outside gene matches: 9. Looked up from germline, CDR1 is DFQATT and CDR2 is SNEGSKA (reference sequence).

This clonotype was counted at least ten times. The V gene is TRBV7-2, the J gene TRBJ2-7, with TRBD2 matching 7 bases. The CDR3 loop spans 14 amino acids. Looked up from germline, CDR1 is SGHTA and CDR2 is FQGNSA. The junction had 8 bases not matched to a gene; V was cut back by 3 bases and J by 6 bases. The CDR3 is CASSFTGTITEQYF. Here the CDR3 DNA reads TGTGCCAGCAGCTTTACCGGGACTATCACCGAGCAGTACTTC.

This clonotype was seen more than once but under ten times. The genes are TRBV28 and TRBJ1-3; D not resolved. Trimming left V 5 bases short and J 6 bases short, with 14 bases between. The CDR3 spans 14 residues. Germline V gene data show CDR1 as MDHEN and CDR2 as SYDVKM. This CDR3 is CASSRGGPLNTIYF. For the CDR3, the DNA is TGTGCCAGCAGTCGCGGCGGACCCCTAAACACCATATATTTT.

Many counts were recorded for this clonotype. The chain combines TRBV11-2 with TRBJ2-7, with D maybe TRBD2 (6 bases). This CDR3 contains 15 residues. Germline assignment: CDR1 SGHAT and CDR2 FQNNGV. V lost 2 bases and J lost 4, with 15 bases in between. The CDR3 is CASSLLPTRDYEQYF. The DNA for the CDR3 is TGTGCCAGCAGCTTACTTCCCACGCGGGATTACGAGCAGTACTTC.

For this clonotype: The junction departs from the called germline gene at one end, perhaps through a read error. The chain joins TRBV5-1 to TRBJ2-3; TRBD2 aligns across 13 bases. This CDR3 spans 16 amino acids. Germline values: CDR1 SGHRS, CDR2 YFSETQ. CDR3 sequence: CASGLGTSGATDTQYF. DNA of the CDR3: TGCGCCAGCGGCTTGGGGACTAGCGGGGCCACAGATACGCAGTATTTT.

This clonotype came up many times. The chain is built from TRBV5-1 and TRBJ2-5; a possible D gene is TRBD2 (6 bases). Looked up from germline, CDR1 is SGHRS and CDR2 is YFSETQ. This CDR3 spans 14 amino acids. The V and J ends lost 2 bases and 5 bases respectively, with 13 bases between them. CDR3 protein: CASSFGGAGETQYF. The DNA for the CDR3 is TGCGCCAGCAGCTTTGGAGGGGCAGGGGAGACCCAGTACTTC.

J is TRBJ1-6 and V is TRBV10-1; D gene ambiguous. The CDR3 has 14 residues. CDR1 and CDR2 (germline): WNHNN, SYGVQD (reference sequence). V shed 7 bases and J shed 8 bases, with 15 bases lying between them. This CDR3 reads CASTTLSRDSPLHF. The CDR3 bases are TGCGCCAGCACCACTCTTTCTCGAGATTCACCCCTCCACTTT.

The rearrangement uses TRBV6-2 or TRBV6-3 and TRBJ1-4; TRBD1 matches 10 bases. The germline V gene encodes CDR1 MNHEY and CDR2 SVGEGT. The V and J ends lost 11 bases and 5 bases, in that order; junction bases with no gene match: 2. The CDR3 is made up of 12 amino acids. CDR3 residues: CAPDRGNEKLFF. In DNA, the CDR3 is TGTGCCCCGGACAGGGGGAATGAAAAACTGTTTTTT.

Notes on this clonotype: It is likely a read error: a sequence one base away is far more abundant. The V gene is TRBV6-5, the J gene TRBJ2-7; 7 bases agree with TRBD1. The ends lost 5 bases at V and 3 bases at J; junction bases unmatched: 10. This CDR3 is built from 15 residues. From germline, CDR1 is MNHEY and CDR2 SVGAGI. The CDR3 nucleotides read TGTGCCAGCAGTGAATCTTGGGACAGAGACTACGAGCAGTACTTC. This sequence encodes CASSESWDRDYEQYF.